These T cell receptor beta chains were read from a single sample in a study of T-cell reconstitution after alpha-beta-depleted transplantation in children. In TCRdb, the PCR reads were re-called with MiXCR into one record per CDR3 protein. Altogether about 830,000 distinct CDR3 sequences are present, about 16% being singletons, with the ten largest covering 5%. Sample: PBMCs, mostly from graft donor cells, taken 360 days after TCRalphabeta/CD19-depleted stem cell transplant. The receptors here all came from a male patient under 18 who had a stem cell transplant for acute lymphoblastic leukemia, so the T cells may come from the graft donor. Both conserved end residues are part of each CDR3. The order of the fields is V gene, clone size, J gene, D gene, CDR3 DNA, CDR3 protein. The D gene is left open where the match is weak. Only part of the rows carry a size: once, few, many, or a class if the clone is expanded.

v_call: TRBV5-1
clone_size: .
j_call: TRBJ2-1
d_call: .
cdr3_nt: TGCGCCAGCAGCTGGTCCGGGACTCCTCTCGCCAATGAGCAGTTCTTC
cdr3_aa: CASSWSGTPLANEQFF

v_call: TRBV29-1
clone_size: .
j_call: TRBJ2-3
d_call: .
cdr3_nt: TGCAGCGTTGAAATGAGGGCGCGTCTCAGGAATACGCAGTATTTT
cdr3_aa: CSVEMRARLRNTQYF

v_call: TRBV28
clone_size: .
j_call: TRBJ1-1
d_call: .
cdr3_nt: TGTGCCAGCAGTTTGGCGGTGTTCTCGTACACTGAAGCTTTCTTT
cdr3_aa: CASSLAVFSYTEAFF

v_call: TRBV20-1
clone_size: .
j_call: TRBJ1-5
d_call: .
cdr3_nt: TGCAGTGCTGACGGGAGTCATAGCAATCAGCCCCAGCATTTT
cdr3_aa: CSADGSHSNQPQHF

v_call: TRBV6-1
clone_size: .
j_call: TRBJ2-7
d_call: .
cdr3_nt: TGTGCCAGCAAGGGGACTGGGAGGACCTACGAGCAGTACTTC
cdr3_aa: CASKGTGRTYEQYF

v_call: TRBV10-3
clone_size: .
j_call: TRBJ2-5
d_call: .
cdr3_nt: TGTGCCATCAGTGACTCCCCTTCGGGGGAAGAGACCCAGTACTTC
cdr3_aa: CAISDSPSGEETQYF

v_call: TRBV20-1
clone_size: .
j_call: TRBJ2-7
d_call: .
cdr3_nt: TGCAGTGCTAGAGTCCCGGGACACCCCGCAGGCTCCTACGAGCAGTACTTC
cdr3_aa: CSARVPGHPAGSYEQYF

v_call: TRBV5-5
clone_size: many
j_call: TRBJ2-6
d_call: .
cdr3_nt: TGTGCCAGCAGCTTCTATGCTAACTCTGGGGCCAACGTCCTGACTTTC
cdr3_aa: CASSFYANSGANVLTF

v_call: TRBV4-1
clone_size: few
j_call: TRBJ2-7
d_call: .
cdr3_nt: TGCGCCAGCAGCCAAGATTTCAACTCCTACGAGCAGTACTTC
cdr3_aa: CASSQDFNSYEQYF

v_call: TRBV15
clone_size: few
j_call: TRBJ1-1
d_call: .
cdr3_nt: TGTGCCACCAGCAGGGAAGTTCTGCTAAACACTGAAGCTTTCTTT
cdr3_aa: CATSREVLLNTEAFF

v_call: TRBV12-5
clone_size: .
j_call: TRBJ2-2
d_call: .
cdr3_nt: TGTGTTAGTGCTCTGAGCGGGGAGCTGTTTTTT
cdr3_aa: CVSALSGELFF

v_call: TRBV2
clone_size: .
j_call: TRBJ2-1
d_call: TRBD2
cdr3_nt: TGTGCCAGCAGTGGTCTAGCGGGAGTGGTTGAGCAGTTCTTC
cdr3_aa: CASSGLAGVVEQFF

v_call: TRBV7-8
clone_size: .
j_call: TRBJ1-4
d_call: .
cdr3_nt: TGTGCCAGCAGCTCGAACAGGGTGGAGGAAAAACTGTTTTTT
cdr3_aa: CASSSNRVEEKLFF

v_call: TRBV20-1
clone_size: few
j_call: TRBJ2-7
d_call: TRBD2
cdr3_nt: TGCAGTGCTAGAGAGGACGGGAGGGGCTACGAGCAGTACTTC
cdr3_aa: CSAREDGRGYEQYF

v_call: TRBV20-1
clone_size: .
j_call: TRBJ2-7
d_call: .
cdr3_nt: TGCAGTGCTAGGTGGGGTCACTACGAGCAGTACTTC
cdr3_aa: CSARWGHYEQYF

v_call: TRBV12-3/TRBV12-4
clone_size: few
j_call: TRBJ2-1
d_call: TRBD1
cdr3_nt: TGTGCCAGCAGTCCGGGACAGGGCTCCCTCCAGTACAATGAGCAGTTCTTC
cdr3_aa: CASSPGQGSLQYNEQFF

v_call: TRBV20-1
clone_size: .
j_call: TRBJ1-5
d_call: .
cdr3_nt: TGCAGTGCTAGAGATGCACAGGGCCTTAGCAATCAGCCCCAGCATTTT
cdr3_aa: CSARDAQGLSNQPQHF

v_call: TRBV13
clone_size: .
j_call: TRBJ2-7
d_call: .
cdr3_nt: TGTGCCAGCAGCCCATGGACAGCACTCTACGAGCAGTACTTC
cdr3_aa: CASSPWTALYEQYF

v_call: TRBV12-3/TRBV12-4
clone_size: many
j_call: TRBJ2-1
d_call: TRBD2
cdr3_nt: TGTGCCAGCAGTTTAGCCGGGCTAGCGGGAGGCTATGAGCAGTTCTTC
cdr3_aa: CASSLAGLAGGYEQFF

v_call: TRBV7-2
clone_size: few
j_call: TRBJ2-1
d_call: TRBD2
cdr3_nt: TGTGCCAGCAGCTTAGCGCCTAGCGGGGAATACAATGAGCAGTTCTTC
cdr3_aa: CASSLAPSGEYNEQFF

v_call: TRBV24-1
clone_size: .
j_call: TRBJ2-3
d_call: TRBD2
cdr3_nt: TGTGCCACCAGTGATTCGCGGGAGGTAGATACGCAGTATTTT
cdr3_aa: CATSDSREVDTQYF

v_call: TRBV12-3/TRBV12-4
clone_size: .
j_call: TRBJ2-7
d_call: TRBD2
cdr3_nt: TGTGCCAGCAGTCCGTGGACTAGCGGGAGCCTAAGAGAGGTCTACGAGCAGTACTTC
cdr3_aa: CASSPWTSGSLREVYEQYF

v_call: TRBV6-2/TRBV6-3
clone_size: .
j_call: TRBJ1-5
d_call: .
cdr3_nt: TGTGCCAGCAGTCCTGTGGGGAGAAGCAATCAGCCCCAGCATTTT
cdr3_aa: CASSPVGRSNQPQHF

v_call: TRBV4-1
clone_size: few
j_call: TRBJ2-4
d_call: TRBD1
cdr3_nt: TGCGCCAGCAGCCAAGTGTCGGGACAGAGGACAGTAGACATTCAGTACTTC
cdr3_aa: CASSQVSGQRTVDIQYF

v_call: TRBV12-3/TRBV12-4
clone_size: few
j_call: TRBJ2-1
d_call: .
cdr3_nt: TGTGCCAGCAGATTCTGGGGACATGAGCAGTTCTTC
cdr3_aa: CASRFWGHEQFF

v_call: TRBV9
clone_size: few
j_call: TRBJ2-1
d_call: TRBD2
cdr3_nt: TGTGCCAGCAGCGTAGTTAGTTTAGGGACTAGCGGGGACAATGAGCAGTTCTTC
cdr3_aa: CASSVVSLGTSGDNEQFF

v_call: TRBV28
clone_size: .
j_call: TRBJ2-1
d_call: .
cdr3_nt: TGTGCCAGCAGTTTGAGGCTAGCGAGGGGAAATGAGCAGTTCTTC
cdr3_aa: CASSLRLARGNEQFF

v_call: TRBV9
clone_size: .
j_call: TRBJ2-3
d_call: .
cdr3_nt: TGTGCCAGCAGCTCTGGACAGATCACAGATACGCAGTATTTT
cdr3_aa: CASSSGQITDTQYF

v_call: TRBV28
clone_size: .
j_call: TRBJ2-7
d_call: TRBD1
cdr3_nt: TGTGCCAGCACCCAGGGCGGGACAGGGATCTACGAGCAGTACTTC
cdr3_aa: CASTQGGTGIYEQYF

v_call: TRBV4-1
clone_size: .
j_call: TRBJ2-7
d_call: .
cdr3_nt: TGCGCCAGCAGCCAAGAGGGGTATTCGGGGTACGAGCAGTACTTC
cdr3_aa: CASSQEGYSGYEQYF

v_call: TRBV9
clone_size: .
j_call: TRBJ2-5
d_call: TRBD1
cdr3_nt: TGTGCCAGCAGCGACAGGGGGAGCCGAGGGGCCCAGTACTTC
cdr3_aa: CASSDRGSRGAQYF

v_call: TRBV5-6
clone_size: few
j_call: TRBJ2-7
d_call: .
cdr3_nt: TGTGCCAGCAGCAGGGACCGGAGGGGGTCTTACGAGCAGTACTTC
cdr3_aa: CASSRDRRGSYEQYF

v_call: TRBV12-3/TRBV12-4
clone_size: few
j_call: TRBJ2-3
d_call: .
cdr3_nt: TGTGCCAGCAACAGGGCCACAGATACGCAGTATTTT
cdr3_aa: CASNRATDTQYF

v_call: TRBV27
clone_size: .
j_call: TRBJ2-1
d_call: .
cdr3_nt: TGTGCCAGCAGCGATCCGGCGGTGAATGAGCAGTTCTTC
cdr3_aa: CASSDPAVNEQFF

v_call: TRBV27
clone_size: few
j_call: TRBJ2-3
d_call: .
cdr3_nt: TGTGCCAGCAGTTCAACCACCCGCACAGATACGCAGTATTTT
cdr3_aa: CASSSTTRTDTQYF

v_call: TRBV4-1
clone_size: few
j_call: TRBJ2-7
d_call: .
cdr3_nt: TGCGCCAGCAGCCAAGTATCGTATTACGAGCAGTACTTC
cdr3_aa: CASSQVSYYEQYF

v_call: TRBV7-2
clone_size: .
j_call: TRBJ2-7
d_call: TRBD2
cdr3_nt: TGTGCCAGCAGCCAGACTAGCGTCCACGAGCAGTACTTC
cdr3_aa: CASSQTSVHEQYF

v_call: TRBV2
clone_size: .
j_call: TRBJ2-1
d_call: .
cdr3_nt: TGTGCCAGCAGGACGGCCCTCTTTAATGAGCAGTTCTTC
cdr3_aa: CASRTALFNEQFF

v_call: TRBV10-3
clone_size: .
j_call: TRBJ2-5
d_call: TRBD1
cdr3_nt: TGTGCCACCGCACGACAGGGGGAAGGGGAGACCCAGTACTTC
cdr3_aa: CATARQGEGETQYF

v_call: TRBV7-9
clone_size: few
j_call: TRBJ2-5
d_call: .
cdr3_nt: TGTGCCCAAGAAGTCCCTGGGCACCAAGAGACCCAGTACTTC
cdr3_aa: CAQEVPGHQETQYF